This T cell receptor (beta chain) was documented in a study of T cells expressing NK-cell markers. Points from the study as a whole: Five or six donors carried dominant NKG2C+ clonotypes that made up about 1.0-7.5% of their CD8+ T cells.

TCRdb reprocessed the 5' RACE reads; each CDR3 protein has one entry and no DNA is given. This listing includes about 260,000 distinct CDR3 sequences. On this clonotype: Its antigen is unknown.

The sequence derives from a man younger than 30 in good health. The source material was blood T cells: a sorted CD56 or NKG2C T cell subset, CD4+ or CD8+ T cells, or bulk PBMC T cells (not recorded which).

The CDR3: CASSSLGSGLYNEQFF. V gene TRBV5-5 combines with J gene TRBJ2-1; the D call from TCRdb, TRBD2, cannot be confirmed without DNA. This CDR3 has 16 amino acids. The germline gives CDR1 SGHKS, CDR2 YYEKEE (reference sequence).